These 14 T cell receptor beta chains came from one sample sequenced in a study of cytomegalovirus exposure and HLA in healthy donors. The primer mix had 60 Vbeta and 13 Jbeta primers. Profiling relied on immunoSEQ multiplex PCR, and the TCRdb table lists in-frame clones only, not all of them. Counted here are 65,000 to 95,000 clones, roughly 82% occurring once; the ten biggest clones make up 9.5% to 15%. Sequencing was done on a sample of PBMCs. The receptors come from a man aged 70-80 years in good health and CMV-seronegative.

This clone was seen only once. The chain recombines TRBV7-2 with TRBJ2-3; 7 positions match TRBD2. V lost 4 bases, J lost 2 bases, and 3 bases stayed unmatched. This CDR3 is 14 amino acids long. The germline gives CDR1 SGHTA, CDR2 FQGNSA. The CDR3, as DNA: TGTGCCAGCAGCTCGGGACTACCCACAGATACGCAGTATTTT. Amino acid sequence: CASSSGLPTDTQYF.

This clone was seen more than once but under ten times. CDR3: CASSLGLLSSYEQYF. CDR3 nucleotide sequence: TGCGCCAGCAGCTTAGGACTTTTAAGTTCCTACGAGCAGTACTTC. This chain connects TRBV5-1 to TRBJ2-7; perhaps TRBD2 as D (5 bases). The CDR3 consists of 15 residues. Trimming took off 2 bases at V and 1 base at J, with 13 bases between the two ends. Germline CDR1 and CDR2: SGHRS and YFSETQ.

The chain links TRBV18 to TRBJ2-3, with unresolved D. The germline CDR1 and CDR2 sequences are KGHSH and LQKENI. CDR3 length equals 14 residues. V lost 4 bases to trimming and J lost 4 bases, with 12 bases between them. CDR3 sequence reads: CASSLWKSADTQYF. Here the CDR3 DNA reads TGTGCCAGCTCACTTTGGAAGAGCGCAGATACGCAGTATTTT.

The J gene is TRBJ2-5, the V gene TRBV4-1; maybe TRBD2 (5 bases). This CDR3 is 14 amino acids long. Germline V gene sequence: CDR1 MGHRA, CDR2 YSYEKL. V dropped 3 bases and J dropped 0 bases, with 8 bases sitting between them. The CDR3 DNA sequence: TGCGCCAGCAGCCAGGTGACTAACCAAGAGACCCAGTACTTC. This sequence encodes CASSQVTNQETQYF.

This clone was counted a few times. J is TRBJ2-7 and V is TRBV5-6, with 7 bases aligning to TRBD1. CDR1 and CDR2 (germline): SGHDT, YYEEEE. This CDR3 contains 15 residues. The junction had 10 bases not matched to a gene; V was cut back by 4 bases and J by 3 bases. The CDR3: CASSLSGTVFYEQYF. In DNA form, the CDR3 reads TGTGCCAGCAGCCTGTCCGGGACAGTGTTCTACGAGCAGTACTTC.

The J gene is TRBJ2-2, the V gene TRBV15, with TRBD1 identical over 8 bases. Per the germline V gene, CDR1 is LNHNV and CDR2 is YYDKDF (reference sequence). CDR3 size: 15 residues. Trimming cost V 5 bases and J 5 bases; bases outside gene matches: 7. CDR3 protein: CATSLGQGGTGELFF. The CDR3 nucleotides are TGTGCCACCAGCCTCGGACAGGGCGGGACCGGGGAGCTGTTTTTT.

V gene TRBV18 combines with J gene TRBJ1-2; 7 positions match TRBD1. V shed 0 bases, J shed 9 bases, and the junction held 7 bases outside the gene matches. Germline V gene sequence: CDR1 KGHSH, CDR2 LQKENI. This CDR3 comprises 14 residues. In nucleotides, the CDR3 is TGTGCCAGCTCACCACCCTCCCAGGGGGTGAGCTACACCTTC. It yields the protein CASSPPSQGVSYTF.

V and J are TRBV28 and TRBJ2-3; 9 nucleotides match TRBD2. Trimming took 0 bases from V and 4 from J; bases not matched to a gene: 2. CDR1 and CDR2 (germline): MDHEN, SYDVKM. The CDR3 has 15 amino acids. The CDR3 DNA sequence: TGTGCCAGCAGTTTATGGTTAGCGGGAGCAGATACGCAGTATTTT. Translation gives CASSLWLAGADTQYF.

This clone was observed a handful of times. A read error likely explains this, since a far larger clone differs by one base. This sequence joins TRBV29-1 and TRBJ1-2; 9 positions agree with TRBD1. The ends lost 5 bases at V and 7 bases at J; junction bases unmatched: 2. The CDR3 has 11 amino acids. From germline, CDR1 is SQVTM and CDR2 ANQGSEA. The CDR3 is CSVQDRGGYTF. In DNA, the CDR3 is TGCAGCGTTCAGGACAGGGGTGGCTACACCTTC. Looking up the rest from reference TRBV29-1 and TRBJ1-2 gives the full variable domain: SAVISQKPSRDICQRGTSLTIQCQVDSQVTMMFWYRQQPGQSLTLIATANQGSEATYESGFVIDKFPISRPNLTFSTLTVSNMSPEDSSIYLCSVQDRGGYTFGSGTRLTVV.

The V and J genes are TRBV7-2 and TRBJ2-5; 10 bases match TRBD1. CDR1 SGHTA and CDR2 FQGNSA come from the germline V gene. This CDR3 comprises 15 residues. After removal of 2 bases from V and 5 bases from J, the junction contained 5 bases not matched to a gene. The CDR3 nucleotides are TGTGCCAGCAGCTTAAGGGACAGGGGATTTGAGACCCAGTACTTC. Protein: CASSLRDRGFETQYF.

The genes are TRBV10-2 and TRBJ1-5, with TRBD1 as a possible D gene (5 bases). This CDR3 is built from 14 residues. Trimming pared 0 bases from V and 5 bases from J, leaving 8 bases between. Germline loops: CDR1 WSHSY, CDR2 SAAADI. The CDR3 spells CASSESGGYQPQHF. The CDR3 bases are TGCGCCAGCAGTGAGTCGGGGGGTTATCAGCCCCAGCATTTT.

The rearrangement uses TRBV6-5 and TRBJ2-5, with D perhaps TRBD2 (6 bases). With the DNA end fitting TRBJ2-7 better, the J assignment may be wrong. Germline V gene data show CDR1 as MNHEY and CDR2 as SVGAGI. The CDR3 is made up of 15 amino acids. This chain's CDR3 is CASSYAEGSSYEQYF. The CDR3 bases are TGTGCCAGCAGTTACGCGGAGGGCAGCTCCTACGAGCAGTACTTC.

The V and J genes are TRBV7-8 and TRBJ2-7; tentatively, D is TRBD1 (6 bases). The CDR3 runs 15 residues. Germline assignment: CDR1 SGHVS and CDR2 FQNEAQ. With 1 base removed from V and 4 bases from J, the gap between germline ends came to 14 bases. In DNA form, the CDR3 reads TGTGCCAGCAGCTTAGGGACAGCGGAAATTTACGAGCAGTACTTC. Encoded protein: CASSLGTAEIYEQYF.

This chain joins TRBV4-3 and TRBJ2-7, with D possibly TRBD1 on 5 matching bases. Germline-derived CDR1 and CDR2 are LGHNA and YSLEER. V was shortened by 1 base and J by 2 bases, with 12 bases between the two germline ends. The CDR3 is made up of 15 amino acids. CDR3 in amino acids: CASSQGATDPYEQYF. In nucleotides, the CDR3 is TGCGCCAGCAGCCAAGGAGCGACAGACCCCTACGAGCAGTACTTC.